Listed below are T cell receptor beta chains from one sample, sequenced in a study of early T cells in non-severe SARS-CoV-2 infection. TCRdb independently ran MiXCR on the 5' RACE reads; one entry per CDR3 protein. The data hold 35,000 to 45,000 distinct CDR3 sequences, with roughly 6.2% observed a single time. Sequenced material: whole blood. The receptor source for this set is an adult who was a healthcare worker with PCR-confirmed SARS-CoV-2 infection or an uninfected control (not recorded which). Both conserved end residues are part of each CDR3. D genes are given only for firm matches. The size of a clone is reported for some rows only, either as once, few or many, or as a class for expanded clones.

clone_size | j_call | v_call | d_call | cdr3_nt | cdr3_aa
many | TRBJ2-2 | TRBV20-1 | TRBD1 | TGCAGTGCTTCCGACAGGGGGAGAGGCGGGGAGCTGTTTTTT | CSASDRGRGGELFF
many | TRBJ1-2 | TRBV6-2/TRBV6-3 | TRBD1 | TGTGCCAGCAGACCTACCTTACAGGGGGCCCACTATGGCTACACCTTC | CASRPTLQGAHYGYTF
- | TRBJ2-5 | TRBV24-1 | TRBD2 | TGTGCCACCAGCGATGGGACTAGTAACCAAGAGACCCAGTACTTC | CATSDGTSNQETQYF
many | TRBJ1-1 | TRBV12-3/TRBV12-4 | - | TGTGCCAGCAGTTTAGTAGGGGAAAAGACTGAAGCTTTCTTT | CASSLVGEKTEAFF
many | TRBJ1-2 | TRBV12-3/TRBV12-4 | - | TGTGCCAGCAGTCAAAATACCGGGGCTGGGGGCTACACCTTC | CASSQNTGAGGYTF
many | TRBJ2-1 | TRBV10-3 | - | TGTGCCATCAGCGATGGTGGGAGCAGGAGATCCTACAATGAGCAGTTCTTC | CAISDGGSRRSYNEQFF
few | TRBJ1-3 | TRBV10-3 | TRBD1 | TGTGCCATCAGCCCGGGACAGGGACGAAACACCATATATTTT | CAISPGQGRNTIYF
many | TRBJ2-5 | TRBV24-1 | - | TGTGCCACCAGTGATTTGAAGGAGGAAGAGACCCAGTACTTC | CATSDLKEEETQYF
many | TRBJ2-1 | TRBV6-1 | TRBD2 | TGTGCCAGCAGTGATCCGGGACTAGCGGAGTACTACAATGAGCAGTTCTTC | CASSDPGLAEYYNEQFF
many | TRBJ2-1 | TRBV5-4 | TRBD2 | TGTGCCAGCAGCTTGGATCCGGGAGGGTCCTACAATGAGCAGTTCTTC | CASSLDPGGSYNEQFF
many | TRBJ2-1 | TRBV5-6 | - | TGTGCCAGCATAGGGATTTCGGGGGTGTACAATGAGCAGTTCTTC | CASIGISGVYNEQFF
many | TRBJ1-2 | TRBV20-1 | TRBD1 | TGCAGTGCGGGAGGGGGCCATGGCTACACCTTC | CSAGGGHGYTF
few | TRBJ2-1 | TRBV6-5 | TRBD1 | TGTGCCAGCAGCCGAGGACAGGGGGGGTACGAGTTCTTC | CASSRGQGGYEFF
many | TRBJ2-1 | TRBV18 | TRBD2 | TGTGCCAGCTCACCACCGTTAGCGGGGGGGCTAGGGAATGAGCAGTTCTTC | CASSPPLAGGLGNEQFF
- | TRBJ1-5 | TRBV7-8 | - | TGTGCCAGCAGCTTAAGAGGGAGGCCCCAGCATTTT | CASSLRGRPQHF
many | TRBJ2-3 | TRBV7-8 | - | TGTGCCAGCGGGGGAGTAAACACAGATACGCAGTATTTT | CASGGVNTDTQYF
many | TRBJ2-7 | TRBV6-5 | - | TGTGCCAGCAGTTACTCGGACCATGGCATCTACGAGCAGTACTTC | CASSYSDHGIYEQYF
many | TRBJ1-4 | TRBV20-1 | - | TGCAGTGCAGGATTGACGGAAAAACTGTTTTTT | CSAGLTEKLFF
few | TRBJ2-7 | TRBV10-3 | TRBD1 | TGTGCCATCAGATCCGGGACAGGGGGAGAGCAGTACTTC | CAIRSGTGGEQYF
few | TRBJ1-2 | TRBV28 | - | TGTGCCAGCAGTTCCCAGACAGTCGACACCTTC | CASSSQTVDTF
- | TRBJ2-7 | TRBV11-2 | - | TGTGCCAGCAGCTTAAGTCCCATGTCCCTCTACGAGCAGTACTTC | CASSLSPMSLYEQYF
many | TRBJ2-1 | TRBV15 | TRBD2 | TGTGCCACCAGCAGAAGAACCCTTAGCGGGGGGGCGAATGAGCAGTTCTTC | CATSRRTLSGGANEQFF
many | TRBJ1-2 | TRBV6-6 | TRBD1 | TGTGCCAGCAGTAGTACAGGGGGCCCCTATGGCTACACCTTC | CASSSTGGPYGYTF
few | TRBJ2-1 | TRBV7-9 | - | TGTGCCAGCAGCTTAGCGGCCTACAATGAGCAGTTCTTC | CASSLAAYNEQFF
few | TRBJ2-1 | TRBV20-1 | TRBD2 | TGCAGTGCTAGAGACCGGACTAGCGGGAGGCTCAATGAGCAGTTCTTC | CSARDRTSGRLNEQFF
- | TRBJ2-7 | TRBV7-9 | TRBD2 | TGTGCCAGCAGAGACCCCCTCGGTAGCGGGGGGGCGGTTGTCTCGCCCGAGCAGTACTTC | CASRDPLGSGGAVVSPEQYF
many | TRBJ2-1 | TRBV20-1 | - | TGCAGTGCTAGAGATACTAGCAGGGCCTACAATGAGCAGTTCTTC | CSARDTSRAYNEQFF
many | TRBJ1-4 | TRBV25-1 | - | TGTGCCAGCAGTGAAACCAGGTCCATTAGTGAAAAACTGTTTTTT | CASSETRSISEKLFF